A selection of T cell receptor beta chains follows, all from one sample in a study of T cell responses to AZD1222 COVID-19 vaccine. The repertoire was sequenced with immunoSEQ multiplex PCR; TCRdb's copy has only in-frame clones and lacks some. This table has roughly 100,000 clones, 86% appearing once. Sequenced here: peripheral blood, sampled on day 0 of AZD1222 vaccination. These receptor sequences come from an adult in good health. CDR3s include the opening cysteine and the closing phenylalanine or tryptophan. The D gene is left open where the match is weak. Clone sizes are given selectively: once, few, many, or a class where the clone is expanded.

>TRBD1|NA|TRBV2|TRBJ1-2
CASSTTPRGRNYGYTF
TGTGCCAGCAGCACTACCCCCAGGGGGCGCAACTATGGCTACACCTTC
>NA|once|TRBV7-9|TRBJ2-7
CASSLALEPYEQYF
TGTGCCAGCAGCTTAGCGCTAGAACCCTACGAGCAGTACTTC
>TRBD1|NA|TRBV29-1|TRBJ1-2
CSAGRLTGGYTF
TGCAGCGCCGGACGTCTGACAGGGGGCTACACCTTC
>TRBD2|NA|TRBV19|TRBJ2-3
CASSIVTSGLATDTQYF
TGTGCCAGTAGTATAGTGACTAGCGGGCTGGCCACAGATACGCAGTATTTT
>NA|NA|TRBV5-1|TRBJ2-7
CASSLDPGIDEQYF
TGCGCCAGCAGCCTGGACCCAGGGATCGACGAGCAGTACTTC
>NA|NA|TRBV5-4|TRBJ1-5
CASNWTKDSYSNQPQHF
TGTGCCAGCAACTGGACTAAGGACAGTTATAGCAATCAGCCCCAGCATTTT
>NA|once|TRBV20-1|TRBJ1-2
CSASKRSAETPWDYGYTF
TGCAGTGCGAGTAAGCGGTCGGCAGAAACCCCATGGGACTATGGCTACACCTTC
>NA|NA|TRBV7-9|TRBJ2-7
CASTSGGPVPEQYF
TGTGCCAGCACCTCGGGCGGCCCAGTTCCCGAGCAGTACTTC
>NA|NA|TRBV9|TRBJ2-4
CASSAEGSRGNIQYF
TGTGCCAGCAGCGCGGAGGGGAGCCGGGGGAACATTCAGTACTTC
>TRBD2|few|TRBV15|TRBJ2-7
CATSGEGTVPREQYF
TGTGCCACCAGCGGGGAGGGGACTGTCCCTAGAGAGCAGTACTTC